This entry lists 30 T cell receptor beta chains sequenced from one sample in a study of OX40 agonist ivuxolimab in advanced cancers. Some clones are missing from TCRdb's copy, which holds only in-frame ones; the method was immunoSEQ multiplex PCR. This sample carries 9,500 to 15,000 clones, around four fifths of them seen once, and the ten largest clones take under 25%. The sample in question was CD4+ or CD8+ T cells sorted from blood, obtained in a trial of the OX40 agonist ivuxolimab. These receptors were taken from an adult with an advanced solid tumor such as melanoma, head and neck, liver or kidney cancer.

V and J are TRBV29-1 and TRBJ2-3; weak D call: TRBD1 (6 bases). V shed 6 bases and J shed 2 bases, with 18 bases lying between them. Germline lookup yields CDR1 SQVTM and CDR2 ANQGSEA. CDR3 size: 15 residues. CDR3 sequence reads: CSVGQRLTYTDTQYF. Written as DNA, the CDR3 is TGCAGCGTAGGACAGAGATTAACTTACACAGATACGCAGTATTTT.

Sample share makes this clone medium-sized. The chain combines TRBV7-8 with TRBJ2-7, with unresolved D. Germline lookup yields CDR1 SGHVS and CDR2 FQNEAQ. The length of the CDR3 is 15 residues. V lost 1 base to trimming and J lost 1 base, with 11 bases between them. The CDR3 DNA reads as TGTGCCAGCAGCTTAGTGGCAGGCCAATCCTACGAGCAGTACTTC. Translating it yields CASSLVAGQSYEQYF. The full variable domain, completed using reference TRBV7-8 and TRBJ2-7, is GAGVSQSPRYKVAKRGQDVALRCDPISGHVSLFWYQQALGQGPEFLTYFQNEAQLDKSGLPSDRFFAERPEGSVSTLKIQRTQQEDSAVYLCASSLVAGQSYEQYFGPGTRLTVT.

The chain couples TRBV6-1 to TRBJ2-7, with D perhaps TRBD1 (6 bases). Trimming took off 0 bases at V and 2 bases at J, with 11 bases between the two ends. CDR3 length: 15 amino acids. The germline V gene has CDR1 MNHNS and CDR2 SASEGT. The CDR3 here is CASSEAGAVTYEQYF. In DNA form, the CDR3 reads TGTGCCAGCAGTGAAGCGGGGGCAGTCACCTACGAGCAGTACTTC.

The J gene is TRBJ1-6, the V gene TRBV5-1; the D is unclear. CDR1 is SGHRS and CDR2 is YFSETQ in the germline V gene. The V end was cut by 0 bases, the J end by 7 bases, with 11 bases between. This CDR3 region has 15 residues. CDR3 protein: CASSLASGGNSPLHF. The DNA for the CDR3 is TGCGCCAGCAGCTTGGCTTCCGGTGGGAATTCACCCCTCCACTTT.

The chain combines TRBV6-6 with TRBJ1-1; D remains ambiguous. V shed 2 bases and J shed 1 base, with 5 bases lying between them. The CDR3 spans 13 residues. Germline V gives CDR1 MNHNY, CDR2 SVGAGI (reference sequence). CDR3 sequence (DNA): TGTGCCAGCAGTTACGGAAAGAACACTGAAGCTTTCTTT. As protein: CASSYGKNTEAFF.

The chain joins TRBV6-5 to TRBJ2-1, with 9 nucleotides matching TRBD2. Germline V gene sequence: CDR1 MNHEY, CDR2 SVGAGI. Unmatched junction bases numbered 4, after V lost 0 bases and J lost 7 bases. The length of the CDR3 is 15 residues. The CDR3 region has the DNA TGTGCCAGCAGTTACTCGCATAGCGGGGGAAATGAGCAGTTCTTC. Protein product: CASSYSHSGGNEQFF.

The chain couples TRBV6-5 to TRBJ1-1; D gene ambiguous. This CDR3 spans 13 amino acids. The V gene's germline CDR1 is MNHEY and CDR2 SVGAGI. The V gene lost 8 bases and the J gene lost 2 bases, with 12 bases spanning the gap. CDR3: CASVNGGNTEAFF. The CDR3 region has the DNA TGTGCCAGCGTAAATGGAGGAAACACTGAAGCTTTCTTT.

This chain links TRBV9 with TRBJ1-1; the match to TRBD1 covers 7 bases. Losses at the gene ends were 0 bases for V and 7 bases for J; bases not matched to a gene: 12. This CDR3 contains 16 residues. CDR1 SGDLS and CDR2 YYNGEE come from the germline V gene. The chain's CDR3 is CASSVDSSGTVLEAFF. The CDR3 nucleotides are TGTGCCAGCAGCGTAGATAGCAGTGGGACAGTTCTTGAAGCTTTCTTT.

The chain has TRBV11-3 and TRBJ1-1, with D unclear. The CDR3 spans 12 residues. V was clipped by 2 bases and J by 12 bases, with 13 bases between them. Germline CDR1 SGHNT, CDR2 YENEEA. CDR3 protein: CASSLWRARTFF. In DNA form, the CDR3 reads TGTGCCAGCAGCTTATGGAGGGCCCGTACTTTCTTT. Full variable domain (rest looked up from reference TRBV11-3 and TRBJ1-1): EAGVVQSPRYKIIEKKQPVAFWCNPISGHNTLYWYLQNLGQGPELLIRYENEEAVDDSQLPKDRFSAERLKGVDSTLKIQPAELGDSAVYLCASSLWRARTFFGQGTRLTVV.

The table lists this clone with a count of one. The V gene is TRBV19, the J gene TRBJ2-3; no clear D. Germline assignment: CDR1 LNHDA and CDR2 SQIVND (reference sequence). V shed 0 bases and J shed 6 bases, with 10 bases lying between them. This CDR3 has 14 amino acids. In DNA, the CDR3 is TGTGCCAGTAGTATAGAAGGATCAGTGGATACGCAGTATTTT. Amino acid sequence: CASSIEGSVDTQYF.

The V and J genes are TRBV4-3 and TRBJ1-2; D not certain. V was trimmed by 0 bases and J by 1 base, leaving 9 bases between them. The CDR3 is made up of 15 amino acids. Germline values: CDR1 LGHNA, CDR2 YSLEER. The CDR3 is CASSQEMESNYGYTF. CDR3 sequence (DNA): TGCGCCAGCAGCCAAGAGATGGAGAGTAACTATGGCTACACCTTC.

This clone rates as medium-sized. The chain employs TRBV2 and TRBJ1-2, with TRBD1 matching over 11 bases. The CDR3 runs 17 residues. Germline V gives CDR1 SNHLY, CDR2 FYNNEI. With V trimmed by 4 bases and J by 4 bases, 11 bases remained unmatched. In nucleotides, the CDR3 is TGTGCCAGCAGTGCCCCCGGGACAGGGGGTTTCGGCTATGGCTACACCTTC. It is translated as CASSAPGTGGFGYGYTF. The variable domain in full, with the rest retrieved from reference TRBV2 and TRBJ1-2, is EPEVTQTPSHQVTQMGQEVILRCVPISNHLYFYWYRQILGQKVEFLVSFYNNEISEKSEIFDDQFSVERPDGSNFTLKIRSTKLEDSAMYFCASSAPGTGGFGYGYTFGSGTRLTVV.

This chain uses TRBV11-2 with TRBJ1-1; unclear D gene. The CDR3 loop spans 12 amino acids. CDR1 is SGHAT and CDR2 is FQNNGV in the germline V gene. The ends were cut back, 6 bases at V and 8 bases at J, with 13 bases in the middle. In nucleotides, the CDR3 is TGTGCCAGCAGTTCGGGCCTTCAAGAAGCTTTCTTT. As protein: CASSSGLQEAFF. The variable domain in full, with the rest retrieved from reference TRBV11-2 and TRBJ1-1, is EAGVAQSPRYKIIEKRQSVAFWCNPISGHATLYWYQQILGQGPKLLIQFQNNGVVDDSQLPKDRFSAERLKGVDSTLKIQPAKLEDSAVYLCASSSGLQEAFFGQGTRLTVV.

In this sample, this clone turned up once. The J gene is TRBJ2-1, the V gene TRBV19, with 9 bases fitting TRBD2. Losses at the gene ends were 2 bases for V and 0 bases for J; bases not matched to a gene: 8. The CDR3 is 18 amino acids. CDR1 LNHDA and CDR2 SQIVND come from the germline V gene (reference sequence). The DNA of the CDR3 is TGTGCCAGTAGTATACCCCCGCTTAGCGGGAGCTCCTACAATGAGCAGTTCTTC. Translation: CASSIPPLSGSSYNEQFF.

The chain is built from TRBV27 and TRBJ2-1; D call uncertain. V was shortened by 4 bases and J by 2 bases, with 15 bases between the two germline ends. The CDR3 totals 16 residues. Per the germline V gene, CDR1 is MNHEY and CDR2 is SMNVEV (reference sequence). The CDR3 here is CASSSDPQWAYNEQFF. CDR3 sequence (DNA): TGTGCCAGCAGTTCCGACCCCCAATGGGCCTACAATGAGCAGTTCTTC.

The chain uses TRBV28 and TRBJ2-7; D perhaps matches TRBD2 (5 bases). V lost 0 bases and J lost 7, with 13 bases in between. In germline, CDR1 is MDHEN, CDR2 SYDVKM. This CDR3 spans 14 amino acids. CDR3 protein: CASSLWRAGQEQYF. CDR3 bases: TGTGCCAGCAGTTTATGGAGGGCCGGGCAAGAGCAGTACTTC.

This clone turned up a few times. The chain has TRBV5-1 and TRBJ2-3; 8 bases line up with TRBD2. The CDR3 totals 15 residues. Germline CDR1 and CDR2: SGHRS and YFSETQ. The V and J ends lost 3 bases and 6 bases, in that order; junction bases with no gene match: 9. The CDR3 DNA reads TGCGCCAGCAGCTCCCTAGGCGGGGGGTATGATACGCAGTATTTT. Its translation: CASSSLGGGYDTQYF.

This chain links TRBV15 with TRBJ2-3; 7 nucleotides agree with TRBD1. The CDR3 runs 15 residues. The J segment lost 3 bases and the V segment lost 0 bases, leaving 3 bases of the junction unmatched. CDR1 is LNHNV, CDR2 YYDKDF, per germline (reference sequence). The CDR3 is CATSRDWTGTDTQYF. Here the CDR3 DNA reads TGTGCCACCAGCAGAGATTGGACAGGAACAGATACGCAGTATTTT. Filled out from reference TRBV15 and TRBJ2-3, the complete variable domain reads DAMVIQNPRYQVTQFGKPVTLSCSQTLNHNVMYWYQQKSSQAPKLLFHYYDKDFNNEADTPDNFQSRRPNTSFCFLDIRSPGLGDTAMYLCATSRDWTGTDTQYFGPGTRLTVL.

CDR3 nucleotides: TGCGCCAGCAGCTTGGAGTCTCTTAGCTCTGGGGCCAACGTCCTGACTTTC. Translating gives CASSLESLSSGANVLTF. The genes are TRBV5-1 and TRBJ2-6; the D is unclear. The CDR3 runs 17 residues. The germline gives CDR1 SGHRS, CDR2 YFSETQ. Trimming stripped 0 bases from V and 0 bases from J, with 10 bases between.

The genes are TRBV7-2 and TRBJ2-3; 8 bases fit TRBD2. The CDR3 loop spans 17 amino acids. J was trimmed by 0 bases and V by 3 bases; bases with no gene match: 8. CDR1 and CDR2 (germline): SGHTA, FQGNSA. The CDR3 DNA is TGTGCCAGCAGCTTGGAACGGGGGGGACCTAGCACAGATACGCAGTATTTT. Translating gives CASSLERGGPSTDTQYF.

The V call is TRBV1, the J call TRBJ2-1; TRBD2, the D gene given by the table, was not confirmed from the DNA. TRBV1 is tagged as a pseudogene. This CDR3 has 16 residues. The DNA of the CDR3 is TGCACCAGCAGCCCGACCCGGGTGGCCCTCTACAATGAGCAGTTCTTC. Its protein product is CTSSPTRVALYNEQFF.

V is TRBV11-2 and J is TRBJ2-5, with 8 bases aligning to TRBD2. Looked up from germline, CDR1 is SGHAT and CDR2 is FQNNGV. The CDR3 extends over 16 amino acids. J lost 2 bases, V lost 1 base, and 6 bases had no gene match. Here the CDR3 DNA reads TGTGCCAGCAGCTTAGGGCTAGCGGGCGTTCAAGAGACCCAGTACTTC. The encoded protein is CASSLGLAGVQETQYF. Full variable domain (remainder filled in from reference TRBV11-2 and TRBJ2-5): EAGVAQSPRYKIIEKRQSVAFWCNPISGHATLYWYQQILGQGPKLLIQFQNNGVVDDSQLPKDRFSAERLKGVDSTLKIQPAKLEDSAVYLCASSLGLAGVQETQYFGPGTRLLVL.

The J gene is TRBJ1-1, the V gene TRBV10-2; maybe TRBD1 (5 bases). With 3 bases removed from V and 4 bases from J, the gap between germline ends came to 12 bases. The CDR3 loop spans 14 amino acids. Per germline, CDR1 WSHSY and CDR2 SAAADI. This CDR3 is CASSDHSGSTEAFF. CDR3 DNA sequence: TGCGCCAGCAGTGACCACTCAGGGAGCACTGAAGCTTTCTTT.

This sequence joins TRBV27 and TRBJ1-1; D unresolved. This CDR3 has 15 residues. The V end lost 0 bases, the J end lost 0 bases, and 8 bases lay between the germline ends. Germline loops: CDR1 MNHEY, CDR2 SMNVEV (reference sequence). This chain's CDR3 is CASSLSPAMNTEAFF. CDR3 bases: TGTGCCAGCAGTTTATCCCCAGCCATGAACACTGAAGCTTTCTTT.

The rearrangement uses TRBV27 and TRBJ1-2; D unclear. The length of the CDR3 is 14 residues. CDR1 is MNHEY and CDR2 is SMNVEV in the germline V gene (reference sequence). V was cut by 2 bases and J by 4 bases, with 11 bases left in between. For the CDR3, the DNA is TGTGCCAGCAGTTTAGGCCCCGGAAGCTATGGCTACACCTTC. Its protein product is CASSLGPGSYGYTF.

This chain uses TRBV27 with TRBJ2-7; TRBD1 might be the D (5 bases). The germline V gene has CDR1 MNHEY and CDR2 SMNVEV (reference sequence). The CDR3 consists of 13 residues. V was clipped by 5 bases and J by 3 bases, with 11 bases between them. The CDR3 protein is CASSHGQLYEQYF. The CDR3 DNA is TGTGCCAGCAGTCACGGACAACTCTACGAGCAGTACTTC.

The chain employs TRBV4-3 and TRBJ2-7, with 7 nucleotides matching TRBD1. V was clipped by 1 base and J by 1 base; unmatched bases: 13. This CDR3 contains 18 residues. Germline CDR1 LGHNA, CDR2 YSLEER. As DNA, the CDR3 is TGCGCCAGCAGCCAAGCCGTACAGGGGACCTTCTTATCCTACGAGCAGTACTTC. It encodes CASSQAVQGTFLSYEQYF.

This clone was recorded once. This chain links TRBV7-2 with TRBJ1-4; D gene unclear. CDR3 size: 15 residues. Trimming took off 1 base at V and 5 bases at J, with 11 bases between the two ends. Germline CDR1 is SGHTA and CDR2 is FQGNSA. CDR3 DNA: TGTGCCAGCAGCTTAGGTCATAGGTTCAATGAAAAACTGTTTTTT. This translates into CASSLGHRFNEKLFF.

The gene calls are TRBV7-4 and TRBJ2-7; 8 bases agree with TRBD1. The CDR3 runs to 12 residues. CDR1 and CDR2 from the germline V gene are SGHVT and SQSDAQ. The V and J ends lost 8 bases and 6 bases, in that order; junction bases with no gene match: 6. DNA for the CDR3: TGTGCCAGCTACTCAGGGGGCCTCGAGCAGTACTTC. Protein: CASYSGGLEQYF.

The V and J genes are TRBV7-9 and TRBJ1-1; D is unclear. The germline gives CDR1 SEHNR, CDR2 FQNEAQ (reference sequence). Trimming cost V 3 bases and J 0 bases, with 5 bases left between them. The CDR3 has 13 residues. CDR3 bases: TGTGCCAGCAGCTTCGGGATGAACACTGAAGCTTTCTTT. The encoded protein is CASSFGMNTEAFF. The full variable domain, its missing parts supplied by reference TRBV7-9 and TRBJ1-1, is DTGVSQNPRHKITKRGQNVTFRCDPISEHNRLYWYRQTLGQGPEFLTYFQNEAQLEKSRLLSDRFSAERPKGSFSTLEIQRTEQGDSAMYLCASSFGMNTEAFFGQGTRLTVV.